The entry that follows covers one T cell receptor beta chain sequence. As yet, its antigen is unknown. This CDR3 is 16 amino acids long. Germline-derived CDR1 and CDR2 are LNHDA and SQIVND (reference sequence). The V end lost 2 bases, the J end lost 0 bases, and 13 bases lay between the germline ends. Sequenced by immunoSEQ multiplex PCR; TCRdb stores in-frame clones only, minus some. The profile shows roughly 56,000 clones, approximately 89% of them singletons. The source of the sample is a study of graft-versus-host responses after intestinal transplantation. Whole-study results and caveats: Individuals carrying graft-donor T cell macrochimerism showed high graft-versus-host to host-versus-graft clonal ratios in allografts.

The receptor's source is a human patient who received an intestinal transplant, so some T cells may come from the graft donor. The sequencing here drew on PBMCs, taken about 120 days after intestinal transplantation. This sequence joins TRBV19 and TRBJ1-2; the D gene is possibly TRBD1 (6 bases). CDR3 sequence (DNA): TGTGCCAGTAGTATAAGGGGGGACGTAACTAACTATGGCTACACCTTC. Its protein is CASSIRGDVTNYGYTF.